There are a few counts of the clone carrying this T cell receptor (beta chain). The V end was cut by 2 bases, the J end by 2 bases, with 14 bases between. The germline gives CDR1 SGHTA, CDR2 FQGNSA. The CDR3 has 16 residues. These data come from a study of patients and donors after allogeneic stem cell transplantation. TCRdb passed the RT-PCR reads through MiXCR, listing each CDR3 protein once. The data contain about 4,100 distinct CDR3 sequences, 20% to 30% of them singletons. Sequencing was done on a sample of blood, either unsorted or a sorted T cell fraction (not recorded which). This clonotype was sampled from a human donor who was either an allogeneic HSCT recipient or a stem cell or donor lymphocyte infusion donor (not recorded which). It is not recorded whose cells these are; they may come from a transplant donor. The chain is built from TRBV7-2 and TRBJ2-3; D is undetermined. The CDR3: CASSLSADGHTDTQYF. For the CDR3, the DNA is TGTGCCAGCAGCTTAAGCGCGGATGGGCACACAGATACGCAGTATTTT.